Following are 27 T cell receptor beta chains from one sample sequenced in a study of blood T cell repertoires in COVID-19. Profiling relied on immunoSEQ multiplex PCR, and the TCRdb table lists in-frame clones only, not all of them. Among 30,000 to 40,000 clones listed, roughly 87% were seen once. The sample was peripheral blood. These receptors all stem from a man between 60 and 70 years old with acute or convalescent COVID-19.

The table lists this clone with a few counts. The V and J genes are TRBV4-2 and TRBJ2-1; possible D gene TRBD2, 6 bases. The length of the CDR3 is 16 residues. Trimming stripped 1 base from V and 0 bases from J, with 10 bases between. Per the germline V gene, CDR1 is LGHNA and CDR2 is YNFKEQ. CDR3 loop: CASSQGGTSSYNEQFF. CDR3 DNA sequence: TGTGCCAGCAGCCAAGGGGGGACTTCCTCCTACAATGAGCAGTTCTTC.

The chain has TRBV9 and TRBJ2-3; D ambiguous. The CDR3 extends over 13 amino acids. V lost 3 bases and J 0 bases, leaving 5 bases between the germline ends. The germline CDR1 and CDR2 sequences are SGDLS and YYNGEE. The CDR3 loop reads CASSGASTDTQYF. The CDR3 DNA is TGTGCCAGCAGCGGGGCCAGCACAGATACGCAGTATTTT.

This clone occurred once. The J gene is TRBJ1-5, the V gene TRBV28, with D maybe TRBD1 (5 bases). V was clipped by 6 bases and J by 10 bases, with 19 bases between them. The CDR3 loop spans 14 amino acids. CDR1 MDHEN and CDR2 SYDVKM come from the germline V gene. CDR3 sequence: CASRKTGAQGPQHF. The CDR3 DNA follows: TGTGCCAGCAGGAAAACAGGCGCCCAGGGTCCCCAGCATTTT.

The chain has TRBV5-6 and TRBJ1-3; D gene ambiguous. The CDR3 spans 14 residues. V was trimmed by 2 bases and J by 3 bases, leaving 9 bases between them. Germline CDR1 SGHDT, CDR2 YYEEEE. CDR3 amino acids: CASSFEGFGNTIYF. CDR3 in DNA: TGTGCCAGCAGCTTTGAGGGTTTTGGAAACACCATATATTTT.

The genes are TRBV6-5 and TRBJ2-3, with D unresolved. Germline CDR1 reads MNHEY; CDR2 reads SVGAGI. The CDR3 is 14 residues long. V lost 2 bases, J lost 0 bases, and 6 bases lay in between. In DNA form, the CDR3 reads TGTGCCAGCAGTTACGGTGGCAGCACAGATACGCAGTATTTT. Its translation is CASSYGGSTDTQYF.

As for this clone: An end of the junction does not agree with germline; a read error may underlie this. The V gene is TRBV7-7, the J gene TRBJ2-2; weak D call: TRBD1 (6 bases). CDR3 size: 15 residues. Germline V gives CDR1 SSHAT, CDR2 FNYEAQ (reference sequence). Here the CDR3 reads CASSLAPGHPGELFF. The CDR3 nucleotides read TGTGCTAGCAGCTTAGCCCCGGGACACCCCGGGGAGCTGTTTTTT.

The rearrangement joins TRBV5-4 to TRBJ2-5, with TRBD1 matching over 10 bases. The junction had 2 bases not matched to a gene; V was cut back by 4 bases and J by 5 bases. The CDR3 sequence is 13 residues long. Germline V CDR1 and CDR2: SGHNT, YYREEE (reference sequence). In DNA form, the CDR3 reads TGTGCCAGCAGCGCGGGACAGGGGGAGACCCAGTACTTC. Translation: CASSAGQGETQYF. The whole variable domain, remainder taken from reference TRBV5-4 and TRBJ2-5, is ETGVTQSPTHLIKTRGQQVTLRCSSQSGHNTVSWYQQALGQGPQFIFQYYREEENGRGNFPPRFSGLQFPNYSSELNVNALELDDSALYLCASSAGQGETQYFGPGTRLLVL.

The chain has TRBV18 and TRBJ2-2; the match to TRBD1 covers 7 bases. The germline gives CDR1 KGHSH, CDR2 LQKENI. This CDR3 comprises 17 residues. The V segment lost 4 bases and the J segment 3 bases; nucleotides outside the gene matches: 11. CDR3 DNA sequence: TGTGCCAGCTCACAAAATGCCCCGGGACAGCACACCGGGGAGCTGTTTTTT. This encodes CASSQNAPGQHTGELFF. Variable domain in full (rest from reference TRBV18 and TRBJ2-2): NAGVMQNPRHLVRRRGQEARLRCSPMKGHSHVYWYRQLPEEGLKFMVYLQKENIIDESGMPKERFSAEFPKEGPSILRIQQVVRGDSAAYFCASSQNAPGQHTGELFFGEGSRLTVL.

This chain connects TRBV3-1 (or the pseudogene TRBV3-2) to TRBJ1-3; TRBD1 is a possible D gene (5 bases). Germline V gene sequence: CDR1 LGHDT, CDR2 YNNKEL (reference sequence). There are 14 residues in the CDR3. Trimming cost V 2 bases and J 2 bases, with 7 bases left between them. As DNA, the CDR3 is TGTGCCAGCAGCCAATTGGACACTGGAAACACCATATATTTT. This sequence encodes CASSQLDTGNTIYF.

The rearrangement links TRBV18 to TRBJ2-1; 9 nucleotides match TRBD1. CDR3 size: 16 residues. Germline V gene sequence: CDR1 KGHSH, CDR2 LQKENI. The J segment lost 0 bases and the V segment lost 4 bases, leaving 4 bases of the junction unmatched. This CDR3 is CASSQGQGSSYNEQFF. CDR3 in DNA: TGTGCCAGCTCACAAGGACAGGGGAGCTCCTACAATGAGCAGTTCTTC.

This clone appeared a single time. The gene calls are TRBV18 and TRBJ2-7; 7 bases map to TRBD2. The V and J ends lost 3 bases and 0 bases, in that order; junction bases with no gene match: 5. The CDR3 has 15 amino acids. CDR1 KGHSH and CDR2 LQKENI come from the germline V gene. The CDR3 loop is CASSPGRGSSYEQYV. In DNA form, the CDR3 reads TGTGCCAGCTCACCGGGGCGCGGGAGCTCCTACGAGCAGTACGTC.

The rearrangement uses TRBV18 and TRBJ2-7; 9 bases are shared with TRBD2. CDR1 KGHSH and CDR2 LQKENI come from the germline V gene. The CDR3 covers 14 residues. Unmatched junction bases numbered 6, after V lost 6 bases and J lost 3 bases. The CDR3 protein is CASSRGGDFYEQYV. The CDR3 region has the DNA TGTGCCAGCTCGCGGGGGGGTGATTTCTACGAGCAGTACGTC.

This clone occurred once. The V gene is TRBV2, the J gene TRBJ2-7; maybe TRBD2 (5 bases). The V gene's germline CDR1 is SNHLY and CDR2 FYNNEI. Deletions cut 7 bases from V and 6 bases from J, with 22 bases between. The length of the CDR3 is 15 residues. This CDR3 is CASNPPGIGLSEQYV. The CDR3, as DNA: TGTGCCAGCAACCCTCCGGGGATCGGGTTGAGCGAGCAGTACGTC.

CDR3 amino acids: CASSPAGGGGGQYF. In DNA form, the CDR3 reads TGCGCCAGCAGCCCAGCTGGGGGGGGCGGTGGGCAGTACTTC. The chain has TRBV5-1 and TRBJ2-7; tentatively, D is TRBD2 (7 bases). Germline V gene lookup returns CDR1 SGHRS and CDR2 YFSETQ. The CDR3 totals 14 residues. Trimming removed 4 bases at V and 9 bases at J, with 20 bases between.

The chain links TRBV27 to TRBJ1-5, with D maybe TRBD1 (6 bases). This CDR3 is built from 15 residues. Trimming pared 5 bases from V and 7 bases from J, leaving 18 bases between. Germline V gene data show CDR1 as MNHEY and CDR2 as SMNVEV (reference sequence). CDR3: CASSRNGGAGQPQHF. The CDR3 nucleotides read TGTGCCAGCAGTAGAAATGGGGGGGCTGGGCAGCCCCAGCATTTT.

The chain uses TRBV6-6 and TRBJ2-7; TRBD2 agrees at 10 bases. Germline CDR1 MNHNY, CDR2 SVGAGI (reference sequence). V shed 6 bases and J 2 bases; nucleotides not matched to a gene: 7. This CDR3 spans 15 amino acids. The CDR3 DNA is TGTGCCAGCAGAACCCGGACTAGCGGTGCCTACGAGCAGTACTTC. Residues: CASRTRTSGAYEQYF.

This clone appeared once. The chain joins TRBV7-8 to TRBJ2-1, with 9 bases aligning to TRBD2. The junction had 11 bases not matched to a gene; V was cut back by 2 bases and J by 6 bases. This CDR3 has 17 residues. Germline V gene sequence: CDR1 SGHVS, CDR2 FQNEAQ. CDR3 in amino acids: CASSLFAIAGDINEQFF. For the CDR3, the DNA is TGTGCCAGCAGCTTATTCGCCATAGCGGGAGATATCAATGAGCAGTTCTTC.

The J gene is TRBJ1-2, the V gene TRBV19; TRBD1 aligns across 7 bases. This CDR3 is 13 amino acids long. J lost 3 bases, V lost 7 bases, and 5 bases had no gene match. Germline CDR1 reads LNHDA; CDR2 reads SQIVND (reference sequence). CDR3 DNA sequence: TGTGCCAGTACGACAGGGAACGACTATGGCTACACCTTC. Its protein is CASTTGNDYGYTF.

This clone came up a few times. The chain links TRBV9 to TRBJ1-1; no reliable D call. From germline, CDR1 is SGDLS and CDR2 YYNGEE. CDR3 length equals 14 residues. With 0 bases removed from V and 2 bases from J, the gap between germline ends came to 8 bases. The CDR3 bases are TGTGCCAGCAGCGTAGTGGCGGGAAACACTGAAGCTTTCTTT. Translating gives CASSVVAGNTEAFF.

The chain carries TRBV11-2 and TRBJ1-2, with 12 bases aligning to TRBD1. Germline lookup yields CDR1 SGHAT and CDR2 FQNNGV. V shed 5 bases, J shed 8 bases, and the junction held 6 bases outside the gene matches. This CDR3 spans 14 amino acids. Here the CDR3 DNA reads TGTGCCAGCAGCCAGGGGACAGGGGGCGCGGGCTACACCTTC. It specifies CASSQGTGGAGYTF. The full variable domain, its missing parts supplied by reference TRBV11-2 and TRBJ1-2, is EAGVAQSPRYKIIEKRQSVAFWCNPISGHATLYWYQQILGQGPKLLIQFQNNGVVDDSQLPKDRFSAERLKGVDSTLKIQPAKLEDSAVYLCASSQGTGGAGYTFGSGTRLTVV.

This chain links TRBV2 with TRBJ2-7, with a weak D call TRBD1 (6 bases). Germline V gene lookup returns CDR1 SNHLY and CDR2 FYNNEI. V lost 6 bases and J lost 0, with 12 bases in between. The CDR3 is 14 residues long. Written as DNA, the CDR3 is TGTGCCAGCAGATTTGGGGACAACTCCTACGAGCAGTACGTC. Protein sequence: CASRFGDNSYEQYV.

The chain joins TRBV4-1 to TRBJ2-5; 10 positions agree with TRBD1. J lost 3 bases, V lost 5 bases, and 6 bases had no gene match. The germline V gene encodes CDR1 MGHRA and CDR2 YSYEKL. The CDR3 sequence is 15 residues long. CDR3 coding DNA: TGCGCCAGCAGCGGCACCGGGACAGGGGAAGAGACCCAGTACTTC. It encodes CASSGTGTGEETQYF.

V usage is TRBV27 and J usage is TRBJ2-6, with 7 bases identical to TRBD1. Germline V gene data show CDR1 as MNHEY and CDR2 as SMNVEV (reference sequence). Germline trimming cut 8 bases from V and 0 bases from J; bases unmatched to any gene: 7. CDR3 length: 16 amino acids. CDR3 bases: TGTGCCAGCGGATCACAGGGGAACTCTGGGGCCAACGTCCTGACTTTC. This translates into CASGSQGNSGANVLTF.

The chain couples TRBV18 to TRBJ2-7; 9 bases line up with TRBD2. The CDR3 runs to 14 residues. Unmatched junction bases numbered 2, after V lost 4 bases and J lost 1 base. CDR1 is KGHSH, CDR2 LQKENI, per germline. The CDR3 is CASSQLAGSYEQYV. The CDR3 DNA follows: TGTGCCAGCTCACAGCTAGCGGGGTCCTACGAGCAGTACGTC.

This clone was counted once. J is TRBJ1-1 and V is TRBV28; D uncertain. With 4 bases removed from V and 4 bases from J, the gap between germline ends came to 7 bases. This CDR3 has 12 residues. Germline V lookup: CDR1 MDHEN, CDR2 SYDVKM. The CDR3 sequence is CASSSGTTEAFF. The CDR3 region has the DNA TGTGCCAGCAGTTCGGGTACCACTGAAGCTTTCTTT.

The J gene is TRBJ2-1, the V gene TRBV9, with a tentative D call TRBD1 (6 bases). V dropped 0 bases and J dropped 3 bases, with 10 bases sitting between them. The V gene's germline CDR1 is SGDLS and CDR2 YYNGEE. This CDR3 contains 15 residues. The CDR3 DNA sequence: TGTGCCAGCAGCGTAGGGGCAGGGGACTACAATGAGCAGTTCTTC. This gives the protein CASSVGAGDYNEQFF.

The CDR3 region has the DNA TGTGCCAGCACTCTGCCCGGGACAGGGCACACCGGGGAGCTGTTTTTT. Translation: CASTLPGTGHTGELFF. J is TRBJ2-2 and V is TRBV5-6; 9 bases are shared with TRBD1. The CDR3 has 16 residues. Unmatched junction bases numbered 9, after V lost 6 bases and J lost 3 bases. Germline CDR1 and CDR2: SGHDT and YYEEEE. Full variable domain (missing parts from reference TRBV5-6 and TRBJ2-2): DAGVTQSPTHLIKTRGQQVTLRCSPKSGHDTVSWYQQALGQGPQFIFQYYEEEERQRGNFPDRFSGHQFPNYSSELNVNALLLGDSALYLCASTLPGTGHTGELFFGEGSRLTVL.